The 22 T cell receptor beta chains reported below all come from one sample, sequenced in a study of T cell clonality in common variable immunodeficiency. TCRdb's copy holds only in-frame clones and misses some; the assay was immunoSEQ multiplex PCR. Found here are about 35,000 clones, no singletons; the ten largest cover 9.5%. Sequencing was done on a sample of peripheral blood mononuclear cells. The receptor source for this set is a person aged 18 to 70 in good health.

There are many counts of this clone. The read gets to within 3 residues of the CDR3 end, and the germline J gene fills in the rest. The J gene is TRBJ2-7, the V gene TRBV30, with 8 bases matching TRBD1. The germline V gene encodes CDR1 GTSNPN and CDR2 SVGIG (reference sequence). Germline trimming cut 6 bases from V and 0 bases from J; bases unmatched to any gene: 4. This CDR3 has 13 residues. The part of the CDR3 DNA that was read is TGTGCCTGTTCAGACAGGGGCTCCTACGAG. It codes for CACSDRGSYE. In full, the CDR3 is CACSDRGSYEQYF.

This clone was observed many times. The read finishes 3 residues shy of the CDR3 end, and the germline J gene is used to complete it. The V and J genes are TRBV6-1 and TRBJ2-1; the match to TRBD1 covers 7 bases. There are 14 residues in the CDR3. Germline assignment: CDR1 MNHNS and CDR2 SASEGT. Trimming removed 4 bases from V and 7 bases from J; junction bases left unmatched: 7. Here the CDR3 reads CASSGQGWGNEQFF. The CDR3 DNA, read in part, is TGTGCCAGCAGTGGACAGGGCTGGGGGAATGAG.

The table lists this clone with many counts. Sequencing ends 3 residues short of the CDR3 end; the germline J gene provides the rest. The chain recombines TRBV20-1 with TRBJ2-1; 7 bases are a match to TRBD1. CDR1 DFQATT and CDR2 SNEGSKA come from the germline V gene (reference sequence). The CDR3 totals 13 residues. V gave up 7 bases and J gave up 4 bases; unmatched junction bases: 7. The DNA read from the CDR3 is TGCAGTGTTACCCGGGACAGATACAATGAG. Its protein is CSVTRDRYNE. The full-length CDR3 reads as CSVTRDRYNEQFF.

This clone was found a few times. A much larger clone is a single base away; this may be a read error. The read falls 3 residues short of the CDR3 end, and the missing part is taken from the germline J gene. This chain links TRBV19 with TRBJ2-3; TRBD2 might be the D (6 bases). CDR1 is LNHDA and CDR2 is SQIVND in the germline V gene (reference sequence). The CDR3 length is 12 residues. The CDR3 region is CASSIGDSPQYF. Incomplete CDR3 DNA: TGTGCCAGTAGTATAGGGGACTCCCCG.

This clone was recorded at least ten times. The read falls 3 residues short of the CDR3 end, and the missing part is taken from the germline J gene. The V gene is TRBV7-3, the J gene TRBJ2-1; 8 positions agree with TRBD2. Germline lookup yields CDR1 SGHTA and CDR2 FQGTGA. The CDR3 has 15 amino acids. Losses at the gene ends were 5 bases for V and 9 bases for J; bases not matched to a gene: 12. The CDR3 bases that were read are TGTGCCAGCAGCACTTACAGCGGGAGTCAGGTTGAG. It is translated as CASSTYSGSQVE. In full, the CDR3 reads CASSTYSGSQVEQFF.

This clone was detected many times. The sequenced fragment ends 3 residues before the CDR3 boundary, so the rest is inferred from the germline J gene. V usage is TRBV28 and J usage is TRBJ2-1, with 7 bases that match TRBD2. After removal of 4 bases from V and 2 bases from J, the junction contained 5 bases not matched to a gene. This CDR3 contains 15 residues. Germline CDR1 reads MDHEN; CDR2 reads SYDVKM. The CDR3: CASSSREYPYNEQFF. The CDR3 bases that were read are TGTGCCAGCAGTTCGCGGGAGTACCCCTACAATGAG.

This clone occurred many times. The read falls 3 residues short of the CDR3 end, and the missing part is taken from the germline J gene. V usage is TRBV11-3 and J usage is TRBJ2-3; possible D gene TRBD2, 7 bases. This CDR3 spans 15 amino acids. Germline CDR1 SGHNT, CDR2 YENEEA. Trimming left V 2 bases short and J 0 bases short, with 9 bases between. Incomplete CDR3 DNA: TGTGCCAGCAGCTTACGGGGGGCGAGCACAGATACG. Its protein product is CASSLRGASTDT. The whole CDR3 protein is CASSLRGASTDTQYF.

This clone was counted only a few times. The read terminates 3 residues before the CDR3 end, so the remaining end is supplied by the germline J gene. This chain uses TRBV7-2 with TRBJ1-2, with TRBD1 matching 7 bases. Germline V gene sequence: CDR1 SGHTA, CDR2 FQGNSA. There are 11 residues in the CDR3. Here the CDR3 reads CASSLDRGYTF. The sequenced CDR3 bases are TGTGCCAGCAGCTTGGACAGGGGC.

Relative to its sample, this clone is medium-sized. Read sequence stops 3 residues before the CDR3 end, and the germline J gene provides the missing end. The chain recombines TRBV5-1 with TRBJ2-7; 7 bases are a match to TRBD1. The germline V gene has CDR1 SGHRS and CDR2 YFSETQ. CDR3 length: 14 residues. V shed 4 bases and J 1 base; nucleotides not matched to a gene: 5. The CDR3 is CASSEQGQSYEQYF. The sequenced part of the CDR3 DNA is TGCGCCAGCAGCGAACAGGGACAGTCCTACGAG.

This clone appeared many times. The read ends 3 residues before the CDR3 terminus; that terminus is restored from the germline J gene. The gene calls are TRBV10-3 and TRBJ2-2; 7 positions match TRBD1. CDR1 and CDR2 from the germline V gene are ENHRY and SYGVKD. The CDR3 covers 15 residues. V trimming: 6 bases; J trimming: 0 bases; junction bases outside the gene matches: 4. The CDR3 protein is CAISLGTANTGELFF. Incomplete CDR3 DNA: TGTGCCATCAGCCTCGGGACAGCGAACACCGGGGAG.

Remarks on this clone: The read comes to an end 3 residues before the CDR3 does, leaving the germline J gene to fill in the end. This chain connects TRBV5-1 to TRBJ1-2; TRBD1 matches at 8 bases. The CDR3 is 14 residues long. The V gene's germline CDR1 is SGHRS and CDR2 YFSETQ. The CDR3 bases that were read are TGCGCCAGCAGCTACCCGGGACAGGACTCCTCT. As protein: CASSYPGQDSS. The CDR3 reads in full as CASSYPGQDSSYTF.

In its sample, this clone was seen many times. The CDR3 DNA, read in part, is TGTGCCAGCAGTTTCGGGGCAGATACG. Translated, it gives CASSFGADT. The entire CDR3 protein is CASSFGADTQYF. V is TRBV12-3 or TRBV12-4 and J is TRBJ2-3; perhaps TRBD2 as D (5 bases). The read terminates 3 residues before the CDR3 end, so the remaining end is supplied by the germline J gene. V was cut by 3 bases and J by 4 bases, with 5 bases left in between. The CDR3 is 12 amino acids.

Partial CDR3 DNA: TGCGCCAGCAGAGAAGCAGGGATTGGGGAGACC. Protein product: CASREAGIGET. The whole CDR3 sequence reads CASREAGIGETYTF. The rearrangement uses TRBV5-1 and TRBJ1-2; the D gene is possibly TRBD1 (5 bases). The read ends 3 residues shy of where the CDR3 ends; the end is completed using the germline J gene. Germline V CDR1 and CDR2: SGHRS, YFSETQ. The length of the CDR3 is 14 residues.

This clone was counted between two and nine times. The read ends 3 residues before the CDR3 terminus; that terminus is restored from the germline J gene. The chain employs TRBV30 and TRBJ2-3, with TRBD2 identical over 8 bases. This CDR3 is built from 15 residues. Germline V gene sequence: CDR1 GTSNPN, CDR2 SVGIG (reference sequence). The DNA read from the CDR3 is TGTGCCTGGAGGCCCGGGGGGGGTGGGCAAGAGACG. Its protein product is CAWRPGGGGQET. The complete CDR3 sequence is CAWRPGGGGQETQYF.

This clone was counted ten times or more. The read halts 3 residues ahead of the CDR3 end, with the missing end drawn from the germline J gene. The V and J genes are TRBV19 and TRBJ2-5; a weak D match, TRBD2 (5 bases). The CDR3 consists of 13 residues. Germline-derived CDR1 and CDR2 are LNHDA and SQIVND (reference sequence). V was cut by 5 bases and J by 4 bases, with 11 bases left in between. The CDR3 here is CASSDSVSETQYF. Partial CDR3 DNA: TGTGCCAGTAGTGATAGCGTTTCAGAGACC.

This clone occurred many times. From the germline J gene comes the end of the CDR3, since the read stops 3 residues before it. The V call is TRBV7-6, the J call TRBJ1-1, with D unresolved. V lost 4 bases and J lost 1, with 10 bases in between. Germline V CDR1 and CDR2: SGHVS, FNYEAQ. The CDR3 runs to 14 residues. The CDR3 loop reads CASSSLSRNTEAFF. The part of the CDR3 DNA that was read is TGTGCCAGCAGCTCCCTATCTAGGAACACTGAA.

There are many counts of this clone. The read stops 3 residues short of the end of the CDR3; the missing end is completed from the germline J gene. V usage is TRBV19 and J usage is TRBJ1-1; 7 bases line up with TRBD1. Germline-derived CDR1 and CDR2 are LNHDA and SQIVND (reference sequence). There are 13 residues in the CDR3. The V gene end was trimmed by 4 bases and the J gene end by 4 bases; junction bases not matched to a gene: 3. The CDR3: CASSRQGGTEAFF. CDR3 DNA (partial): TGTGCCAGTAGTAGGCAGGGGGGCACTGAA.

The table lists this clone with many counts. The CDR3 spells CASSGYRGDTGELFF. CDR3 bases read: TGTGCCAGCAGCGGATACAGGGGCGACACCGGGGAG. The V and J genes are TRBV7-8 and TRBJ2-2; 7 bases match TRBD1. The CDR3 goes on 3 residues after the read ends, and that part is filled in from the germline J gene. The CDR3 runs to 15 residues. Germline CDR1 SGHVS, CDR2 FQNEAQ. The ends lost 5 bases at V and 3 bases at J; junction bases unmatched: 6.

This clone was seen many times. The read falls 3 residues short of the CDR3 end, and the missing part is taken from the germline J gene. This rearrangement joins TRBV19 to TRBJ1-1; TRBD1 aligns across 9 bases. From germline, CDR1 is LNHDA and CDR2 SQIVND (reference sequence). This CDR3 has 14 residues. V dropped 6 bases and J dropped 4; count of bases not matched to a gene: 6. CDR3 DNA, as far as it was read: TGTGCCAGTAGAGCAAAGGACAGGGGCACTGAA. It encodes CASRAKDRGTE. The entire CDR3 reads CASRAKDRGTEAFF.

This clone was detected ten times or more. The observed sequence ends 3 residues before the CDR3 terminus, with the missing tail filled in from the germline J gene. V and J are TRBV30 and TRBJ1-1, with TRBD1 matching 8 bases. Looked up from germline, CDR1 is GTSNPN and CDR2 is SVGIG (reference sequence). This CDR3 region has 11 residues. The CDR3 DNA, read in part, is TGTGCCTGGGCAGGGGGCGCCGGA. Its protein is CAWAGGAG. In full, the CDR3 is CAWAGGAGAFF.

This clone occurred many times. Coverage ceases 3 residues before the CDR3 finishes, and the germline J gene fills in the end. This chain connects TRBV10-3 to TRBJ2-3; D call uncertain. This CDR3 region has 13 residues. Germline-derived CDR1 and CDR2 are ENHRY and SYGVKD. The CDR3 DNA, read in part, is TGTGCCATCAGTGAGTCGCAGGTCGAGACG. It translates to CAISESQVET. In full, the CDR3 is CAISESQVETQYF.

In its sample, this clone was seen a few times. Read coverage stops 3 residues before the CDR3 terminus; the germline J gene supplies the remainder. The chain couples TRBV18 to TRBJ1-3; D remains ambiguous. The CDR3 covers 16 residues. CDR1 KGHSH and CDR2 LQKENI come from the germline V gene. V was pared by 2 bases and J by 0 bases, with 11 bases between. CDR3: CASSPAPVSSGNTIYF. CDR3 DNA (partial): TGTGCCAGCTCACCAGCCCCGGTCTCCTCTGGAAACACC.